The source of this T cell receptor beta chain is a study of blood T cell repertoires in COVID-19. This CDR3 comprises 14 residues. Germline loops: CDR1 SGHRS, CDR2 YFSETQ. V was trimmed by 3 bases and J by 0 bases, leaving 9 bases between them. Original processing methods: The assay estimated nucleated cells by amplifying reference gene primers. Produced via immunoSEQ multiplex PCR; TCRdb's table is partial and in-frame only. V and J calls plus clone size are reproduced from that table; the DNA served to infer D and trimming. The table includes some 100,000 clones, around 87% detected once. This clonotype was sampled from a human donor in a cohort sampled during active COVID-19. The chain has TRBV5-1 and TRBJ1-1; no clear D gene. Material for sequencing was peripheral blood. The CDR3: CASSSLTVNTEAFF. In DNA, the CDR3 is TGCGCCAGCAGCTCATTAACAGTGAACACTGAAGCTTTCTTT.